The entry that follows covers one T cell receptor beta chain sequence. Antigen specificity is unknown. The authors spiked synthetic TCR analog templates into each PCR. Sequencing was performed with immunoSEQ multiplex PCR; in TCRdb, only in-frame clones are kept and a portion is missing. The sample has around 100,000 clones, around 90% seen once. Germline V gene data show CDR1 as LNHDA and CDR2 as SQIVND (reference sequence). V lost 5 bases and J lost 2, with 21 bases in between. CDR3 length: 17 amino acids. Regarding time point: pretreatment peripheral blood. These data are taken from a study of PD-L1 blockade in urothelial cancer. Study background: In the mid-2010s, patients got going on atezolizumab, taking 1,200 mg intravenously every 3 weeks. Patients with male sex and bladder-origin urothelial cancer accounted for about 85% of the roughly 30 enrolled. Whole-study findings and limits: Tumor-associated clones in blood expanded more at 3 weeks in durable-benefit patients.

The chain combines TRBV19 with TRBJ1-2, with D possibly TRBD1 on 5 matching bases. This sequence originates from a man aged 55 to 69 with urothelial cancer. The sample consisted of PBMCs, taken around atezolizumab (anti-PD-L1) treatment. The CDR3 here is CASSVLSRGYENYGYTF. CDR3 nucleotide sequence: TGTGCCAGTAGTGTTTTATCGCGGGGGTACGAGAACTATGGCTACACCTTC.